The 18 T cell receptor beta chains presented below share a single source sample, sequenced in a study of blood T cell repertoires in COVID-19. TCRdb keeps only in-frame clones here, not all; method: immunoSEQ multiplex PCR. The data contain under 200,000 clones, about nine tenths of them singletons. What was sequenced was peripheral blood. Receptors were obtained from a man aged 70-80 years with acute or convalescent COVID-19.

The V gene is TRBV2, the J gene TRBJ2-1, with D unclear. CDR1 is SNHLY, CDR2 FYNNEI, per germline. V lost 5 bases to trimming and J lost 0 bases, with 11 bases between them. The CDR3 consists of 15 residues. The CDR3 DNA follows: TGTGCCAGCAGTCAAACTATGAGCTCCTACAATGAGCAGTTCTTC. Translation: CASSQTMSSYNEQFF. Based on the CDR3 plus reference TRBV2 and TRBJ2-1, the full variable domain is EPEVTQTPSHQVTQMGQEVILRCVPISNHLYFYWYRQILGQKVEFLVSFYNNEISEKSEIFDDQFSVERPDGSNFTLKIRSTKLEDSAMYFCASSQTMSSYNEQFFGPGTRLTVL.

The rearrangement joins TRBV6-5 to TRBJ1-3, with D maybe TRBD1 (5 bases). V gave up 2 bases and J gave up 0 bases, with 5 bases separating them. This CDR3 region has 14 residues. The germline V gene has CDR1 MNHEY and CDR2 SVGAGI. CDR3 sequence: CASSYGASGNTIYF. CDR3 in DNA: TGTGCCAGCAGTTACGGGGCCTCTGGAAACACCATATATTTT.

The J gene is TRBJ2-2, the V gene TRBV7-3, with D possibly TRBD1 on 6 matching bases. Germline assignment: CDR1 SGHTA and CDR2 FQGTGA. This CDR3 is built from 17 residues. Trimming left V 3 bases short and J 0 bases short, with 14 bases between. In DNA, the CDR3 is TGTGCCAGCAGCTTGAACAGGGAAACGGCGAACACCGGGGAGCTGTTTTTT. It encodes CASSLNRETANTGELFF.

V and J are TRBV7-9 and TRBJ2-7; TRBD2 agrees at 12 bases. The CDR3 is made up of 15 amino acids. J was trimmed by 3 bases and V by 7 bases; bases with no gene match: 7. The germline V gene encodes CDR1 SEHNR and CDR2 FQNEAQ (reference sequence). For the CDR3, the DNA is TGTGCCAGCACCCTTCAGACTAGCGGGAGCTACGAGCAGTACTTC. Protein: CASTLQTSGSYEQYF. The full variable domain, its missing parts supplied by reference TRBV7-9 and TRBJ2-7, is DTGVSQNPRHKITKRGQNVTFRCDPISEHNRLYWYRQTLGQGPEFLTYFQNEAQLEKSRLLSDRFSAERPKGSFSTLEIQRTEQGDSAMYLCASTLQTSGSYEQYFGPGTRLTVT.

The J gene is TRBJ2-3, the V gene TRBV2, with D unclear. V was clipped by 3 bases and J by 5 bases, with 18 bases between them. Germline V gene sequence: CDR1 SNHLY, CDR2 FYNNEI. This CDR3 region has 16 residues. CDR3 nucleotides: TGTGCCAGCAGTGACAACTCCCCGCTGACGGGAGATACGCAGTATTTT. It specifies CASSDNSPLTGDTQYF.

V gene TRBV27 combines with J gene TRBJ2-7; 9 positions match TRBD1. This CDR3 has 14 amino acids. Germline trimming cut 6 bases from V and 2 bases from J; bases unmatched to any gene: 5. CDR1 and CDR2 (germline): MNHEY, SMNVEV (reference sequence). The CDR3: CASRRGTGTYEQYF. CDR3 in DNA: TGTGCCAGCAGAAGGGGGACAGGGACCTACGAGCAGTACTTC.

The chain has TRBV10-2 and TRBJ1-5; a weak D match, TRBD1 (5 bases). Per the germline V gene, CDR1 is WSHSY and CDR2 is SAAADI. The CDR3 sequence is 14 residues long. V dropped 3 bases and J dropped 4 bases, with 10 bases sitting between them. CDR3: CASSDWTWNQPQHF. The CDR3 nucleotides are TGCGCCAGCAGTGATTGGACATGGAATCAGCCCCAGCATTTT.

V and J are TRBV25-1 and TRBJ2-7, with TRBD1 as a possible D gene (5 bases). Between the trimmed V and J ends, which lost 5 bases and 5 bases, there was a span of 13 bases. Germline CDR1 is MGHDK and CDR2 is SYGVNS. CDR3 size: 13 residues. CDR3 DNA sequence: TGTGCCAGCAGTCAGGGTTTGGGTGACGAGCAGTACTTC. Its protein product is CASSQGLGDEQYF.

The chain has TRBV14 and TRBJ1-6; D may be TRBD1 (6 bases). Trimming removed 4 bases from V and 10 bases from J, with 20 bases in between. The CDR3 runs 16 residues. Germline V gives CDR1 SGHDN, CDR2 FVKESK. In DNA, the CDR3 is TGTGCCAGCAGCCCCCAACCCAGGCAGGGGAACTCACCCCTCCACTTT. Its translation is CASSPQPRQGNSPLHF. Supplemented by reference TRBV14 and TRBJ1-6, the full variable domain reads EAGVTQFPSHSVIEKGQTVTLRCDPISGHDNLYWYRRVMGKEIKFLLHFVKESKQDESGMPNNRFLAERTGGTYSTLKVQPAELEDSGVYFCASSPQPRQGNSPLHFGNGTRLTVT.

This clone was seen a few times. The chain couples TRBV12-5 to TRBJ2-1, with D perhaps TRBD2 (6 bases). The germline gives CDR1 LGHNT, CDR2 FRNRAP. Trimming stripped 7 bases from V and 8 bases from J, with 18 bases between. This CDR3 is 14 amino acids long. The DNA of the CDR3 is TGTGCTAGTGCCTTGGACTACCAAGGCGATGAGCAGTTCTTC. Its protein is CASALDYQGDEQFF.

This clone has a handful of counts. V usage is TRBV4-3 and J usage is TRBJ1-3; a possible D gene is TRBD1 (5 bases). The CDR3 loop spans 15 amino acids. CDR1 and CDR2 from the germline V gene are LGHNA and YSLEER. V was shortened by 3 bases and J by 0 bases, with 9 bases between the two germline ends. The chain's CDR3 is CASSQDIYSGNTIYF. CDR3 bases: TGCGCCAGCAGCCAGGACATTTACTCTGGAAACACCATATATTTT.

V is TRBV4-1 and J is TRBJ2-3, with 9 nucleotides matching TRBD1. This CDR3 has 17 residues. Germline CDR1 MGHRA, CDR2 YSYEKL. The V gene end was trimmed by 0 bases and the J gene end by 5 bases; junction bases not matched to a gene: 9. CDR3 nucleotide sequence: TGCGCCAGCAGCCAAGATGGGGGACAGGGCCAAAGAGATACGCAGTATTTT. Translated, it gives CASSQDGGQGQRDTQYF.

The chain couples TRBV5-6 to TRBJ2-3; TRBD1 matches 7 bases. Looked up from germline, CDR1 is SGHDT and CDR2 is YYEEEE. The trim removed 3 bases at V and 4 bases at J, leaving 11 bases unmatched. The CDR3 covers 16 residues. The CDR3 DNA reads as TGTGCCAGCAGCTCGTATACCGGGACAGAGGCAGATACGCAGTATTTT. It is translated as CASSSYTGTEADTQYF. The whole variable domain, filled in from reference TRBV5-6 and TRBJ2-3, reads DAGVTQSPTHLIKTRGQQVTLRCSPKSGHDTVSWYQQALGQGPQFIFQYYEEEERQRGNFPDRFSGHQFPNYSSELNVNALLLGDSALYLCASSSYTGTEADTQYFGPGTRLTVL.

This rearrangement joins TRBV7-2 to TRBJ2-7, with 9 bases identical to TRBD2. Germline V gives CDR1 SGHTA, CDR2 FQGNSA. The CDR3 runs 18 residues. The V gene end was trimmed by 5 bases and the J gene end by 2 bases; junction bases not matched to a gene: 16. The CDR3 DNA reads TGTGCCAGCAGCCCCGAGCCGTGGGCAGCGGGGGGCCCCTACGAGCAGTACTTC. Translating it yields CASSPEPWAAGGPYEQYF.

The rearrangement links TRBV15 to TRBJ2-5; a weak D match, TRBD1 (6 bases). The CDR3 covers 14 residues. Germline CDR1 reads LNHNV; CDR2 reads YYDKDF (reference sequence). V dropped 5 bases and J dropped 2 bases, with 12 bases sitting between them. The CDR3 loop is CATSVRQGQETQYF. The CDR3 region has the DNA TGTGCCACCAGCGTCAGGCAGGGGCAAGAGACCCAGTACTTC.

The J gene is TRBJ2-7, the V gene TRBV12-3 or TRBV12-4; D may be TRBD1 (5 bases). Trimming left V 8 bases short and J 1 base short, with 12 bases between. The CDR3 is made up of 13 amino acids. DNA for the CDR3: TGTGCCAGCGGCCGACAGTCTTCCTACGAGCAGTACTTC. As protein: CASGRQSSYEQYF.

The count of this clone is one. The chain is built from TRBV7-2 and TRBJ1-6; D gene uncertain. The CDR3 covers 14 residues. V lost 3 bases and J 10 bases, leaving 13 bases between the germline ends. In germline, CDR1 is SGHTA, CDR2 FQGNSA. The CDR3 is CASSFSTFGSPLHF. The CDR3 DNA reads TGTGCCAGCAGCTTTAGTACTTTCGGGTCACCCCTCCACTTT.

V is TRBV29-1 and J is TRBJ2-2; 10 bases map to TRBD1. V trimming: 2 bases; J trimming: 4 bases; junction bases outside the gene matches: 7. This CDR3 spans 16 amino acids. The V gene's germline CDR1 is SQVTM and CDR2 ANQGSEA. The DNA of the CDR3 is TGCAGCGTTGAACTATCCCGGGACAGGGGCACCGGGGAGCTGTTTTTT. Residues: CSVELSRDRGTGELFF.